These 21 T cell receptor beta chains share one sample of origin, sequenced in a study of blood T cell repertoires in COVID-19. Only in-frame clones appear in the TCRdb table, and some are missing; sequencing was by immunoSEQ multiplex PCR. The data contain about 51,000 clones, 75% to 90% of them seen just once; the ten biggest clones take up 13% to 15%. The sequencing input was peripheral blood. These receptor sequences come from a human donor with acute or convalescent COVID-19. The donor label of this sample is uncertain.

This clone was detected only a few times. This chain uses TRBV7-2 with TRBJ2-3; 14 nucleotides agree with TRBD2. V lost 4 bases, J lost 0 bases, and 6 bases stayed unmatched. Germline V lookup: CDR1 SGHTA, CDR2 FQGNSA. There are 18 residues in the CDR3. CDR3: CASSSGLAGVSSTDTQYF. The CDR3 nucleotides read TGTGCCAGCAGCTCGGGACTAGCGGGGGTGTCTAGCACAGATACGCAGTATTTT.

This clone has only a few counts. The rearrangement uses TRBV29-1 and TRBJ2-5; maybe TRBD2 (6 bases). V was cut by 1 base and J by 0 bases, with 9 bases left in between. The length of the CDR3 is 14 residues. Germline-derived CDR1 and CDR2 are SQVTM and ANQGSEA. CDR3 residues: CSVEGRGYQETQYF. CDR3 DNA sequence: TGCAGCGTTGAAGGTCGGGGGTACCAAGAGACCCAGTACTTC.

The chain is built from TRBV19 and TRBJ2-1; 8 positions match TRBD2. The length of the CDR3 is 16 residues. The ends lost 4 bases at V and 6 bases at J; junction bases unmatched: 11. The germline V gene has CDR1 LNHDA and CDR2 SQIVND (reference sequence). In DNA, the CDR3 is TGTGCCAGTAGTACGGACGGGAGCGGGAGAGGCAATGAGCAGTTCTTC. This encodes CASSTDGSGRGNEQFF.

This clone was seen ten or more times. The rearrangement joins TRBV19 to TRBJ1-1, with D hard to call. Germline V gene sequence: CDR1 LNHDA, CDR2 SQIVND (reference sequence). V lost 1 base to trimming and J lost 0 bases, with 15 bases between them. The CDR3 spans 17 residues. CDR3 loop: CASSIVPGKPLNTEAFF. Written as DNA, the CDR3 is TGTGCCAGTAGTATAGTACCGGGAAAGCCTTTGAACACTGAAGCTTTCTTT.

The V call is TRBV5-1, the J call TRBJ2-1, with 7 nucleotides matching TRBD2. The CDR3 contains 15 residues. Unmatched junction bases numbered 8, after V lost 1 base and J lost 7 bases. CDR1 and CDR2 (germline): SGHRS, YFSETQ. CDR3 nucleotides: TGCGCCAGCAGCTTGACAACACTCGGGGGGAATGAGCAGTTCTTC. Translated, it gives CASSLTTLGGNEQFF.

This clone was seen only once. The genes are TRBV13 and TRBJ2-7; D unclear. The CDR3 spans 15 residues. Per germline, CDR1 PRHDT and CDR2 FYEKMQ (reference sequence). The ends were cut back, 5 bases at V and 0 bases at J, with 14 bases in the middle. CDR3 residues: CASSVTADSSYEQYF. As DNA, the CDR3 is TGTGCCAGCAGCGTAACTGCGGATAGCTCCTACGAGCAGTACTTC.

For this clone: The junction does not match germline at one end; this may be a read error. The CDR3 loop is CASSAPGWAGLPEAQYF. The CDR3, as DNA: TGTGCCAGCAGCGCCCCCGGGTGGGCAGGACTACCAGAGGCCCAGTACTTC. The chain links TRBV9 to TRBJ2-5; perhaps TRBD2 as D (6 bases). Germline V gene lookup returns CDR1 SGDLS and CDR2 YYNGEE. The CDR3 runs to 17 residues. Combining the CDR3 with reference TRBV9 and TRBJ2-5 gives the whole variable domain DSGVTQTPKHLITATGQRVTLRCSPRSGDLSVYWYQQSLDQGLQFLIQYYNGEERAKGNILERFSAQQFPDLHSELNLSSLELGDSALYFCASSAPGWAGLPEAQYFGPGTRLLVL.

The chain employs TRBV27 and TRBJ2-7, with 7 positions matching TRBD1. The CDR3 loop spans 14 amino acids. The germline V gene encodes CDR1 MNHEY and CDR2 SMNVEV (reference sequence). Germline trimming cut 6 bases from V and 0 bases from J; bases unmatched to any gene: 5. CDR3 loop: CASSRQGPSYEQYF. Written as DNA, the CDR3 is TGTGCCAGCAGCCGACAGGGCCCCTCCTACGAGCAGTACTTC.

The gene calls are TRBV5-3 and TRBJ1-5; D ambiguous. TRBV5-3 counts as an open reading frame of uncertain function. V was clipped by 0 bases and J by 3 bases, with 7 bases between them. The CDR3 covers 14 residues. Here the CDR3 DNA reads TGTGCCAGAAGCTTGGGAGATATCAATCAGCCCCAGCATTTT. Residues: CARSLGDINQPQHF.

The V gene is TRBV18, the J gene TRBJ2-7, with D possibly being TRBD1 (9 bases). The V gene lost 2 bases and the J gene lost 6 bases, with 29 bases spanning the gap. The CDR3 has 19 amino acids. Germline V CDR1 and CDR2: KGHSH, LQKENI. CDR3 bases: TGTGCCAGCTCACCAAGACAGGGGGATCCAGCGGGAGTACCGCCCGAGCAGTACTTC. This sequence encodes CASSPRQGDPAGVPPEQYF.

J is TRBJ2-4 and V is TRBV4-3; 7 positions match TRBD2. The ends lost 0 bases at V and 0 bases at J; junction bases unmatched: 11. The CDR3 is made up of 19 amino acids. CDR1 is LGHNA, CDR2 YSLEER, per germline. The CDR3 sequence is CASSQDPSPAGLAKNIQYF. The DNA for the CDR3 is TGCGCCAGCAGCCAAGACCCCTCCCCAGCGGGACTAGCCAAAAACATTCAGTACTTC.

The V gene is TRBV29-1, the J gene TRBJ2-2, with a weak D call TRBD2 (5 bases). V was cut by 6 bases and J by 5 bases, with 7 bases left in between. Germline values: CDR1 SQVTM, CDR2 ANQGSEA. CDR3 length: 11 residues. The CDR3 loop reads CSVRDTGELFF. As DNA, the CDR3 is TGCAGCGTGAGGGATACCGGGGAGCTGTTTTTT.

J is TRBJ1-2 and V is TRBV28; a weak D match, TRBD1 (6 bases). CDR1 and CDR2 (germline): MDHEN, SYDVKM. The CDR3 contains 16 residues. V dropped 4 bases and J dropped 5 bases, with 20 bases sitting between them. The CDR3, as DNA: TGTGCCAGCAGTTCCGGGACCGGGGCAGGGGATTATGGCTACACCTTC. It specifies CASSSGTGAGDYGYTF.

The V gene is TRBV15, the J gene TRBJ1-1; the match to TRBD1 covers 7 bases. Germline assignment: CDR1 LNHNV and CDR2 YYDKDF (reference sequence). V lost 3 bases, J lost 1 base, and 2 bases stayed unmatched. The CDR3 contains 14 residues. In DNA, the CDR3 is TGTGCCACCAGCAGGGACAGGCCGAACACTGAAGCTTTCTTT. Residues: CATSRDRPNTEAFF.

V is TRBV12-5 and J is TRBJ2-6, with 8 bases fitting TRBD1. This CDR3 contains 19 residues. Germline values: CDR1 LGHNT, CDR2 FRNRAP. The V gene end was trimmed by 7 bases and the J gene end by 0 bases; junction bases not matched to a gene: 14. The chain's CDR3 is CASAFSVGTGLSGANVLTF. DNA for the CDR3: TGTGCTAGTGCTTTCTCGGTCGGGACAGGCCTCTCTGGGGCCAACGTCCTGACTTTC.

The table lists this clone with a few counts. The chain joins TRBV20-1 to TRBJ1-5; weak D call: TRBD1 (5 bases). This CDR3 region has 17 residues. Germline CDR1 reads DFQATT; CDR2 reads SNEGSKA (reference sequence). V was shortened by 3 bases and J by 2 bases, with 20 bases between the two germline ends. The CDR3 sequence: CSASHQGGGWGNQPQHF. CDR3 coding DNA: TGCAGTGCTAGTCACCAGGGCGGGGGTTGGGGCAATCAGCCCCAGCATTTT.

The chain combines TRBV28 with TRBJ2-7; TRBD2 is a possible D gene (7 bases). This CDR3 is built from 14 residues. Between the trimmed V and J ends, which lost 3 bases and 7 bases, there was a span of 16 bases. CDR1 and CDR2 from the germline V gene are MDHEN and SYDVKM. The CDR3 here is CASSFGGGLGEQYF. CDR3 nucleotide sequence: TGTGCCAGCAGTTTTGGCGGGGGCTTGGGTGAGCAGTACTTC.

This chain links TRBV24-1 with TRBJ2-3, with D perhaps matching TRBD1 (6 bases). This CDR3 comprises 19 residues. Germline CDR1 KGHDR, CDR2 SFDVKD. The ends were cut back, 3 bases at V and 0 bases at J, with 21 bases in the middle. The CDR3 nucleotides are TGTGCCACCAGTGATGATACCCCGGGACAACTAACTAGCACAGATACGCAGTATTTT. Translating gives CATSDDTPGQLTSTDTQYF.

This sequence joins TRBV19 and TRBJ2-1, with D perhaps TRBD1 (6 bases). The length of the CDR3 is 15 residues. In germline, CDR1 is LNHDA, CDR2 SQIVND (reference sequence). The V end was cut by 5 bases, the J end by 7 bases, with 18 bases between. The chain's CDR3 is CASSLYSQGLNEQFF. CDR3 DNA: TGTGCCAGTAGTTTATACTCCCAGGGGTTAAATGAGCAGTTCTTC. Based on the CDR3 plus reference TRBV19 and TRBJ2-1, the full variable domain is DGGITQSPKYLFRKEGQNVTLSCEQNLNHDAMYWYRQDPGQGLRLIYYSQIVNDFQKGDIAEGYSVSREKKESFPLTVTSAQKNPTAFYLCASSLYSQGLNEQFFGPGTRLTVL.

The chain links TRBV6-5 to TRBJ1-1; 8 bases agree with TRBD1. The CDR3 loop spans 15 amino acids. V lost 6 bases to trimming and J lost 5 bases; unmatched junction nucleotides: 11. From germline, CDR1 is MNHEY and CDR2 SVGAGI. The CDR3 nucleotides are TGTGCCAGCAGCTCAGGGGGCGCAACGGGTACTGAAGCTTTCTTT. It specifies CASSSGGATGTEAFF.

This chain connects TRBV30 to TRBJ1-3, with D hard to call. CDR1 GTSNPN and CDR2 SVGIG come from the germline V gene (reference sequence). The germline V and J ends were trimmed by 2 bases and 0 bases, with 14 bases remaining between them. This CDR3 has 16 amino acids. CDR3 DNA: TGTGCCTGGAGTCCCCCAGGCAGAAGCTCTGGAAACACCATATATTTT. Translated: CAWSPPGRSSGNTIYF.